The sequence of this T cell receptor (beta chain) was determined in a study of cytomegalovirus exposure and HLA in healthy donors. Findings of the study overall: As immune exposure information, only CMV serostatus was available.

As concerns this clone: Its antigen remains unknown.

The CDR3 contains 14 residues. V was shortened by 7 bases and J by 2 bases, with 11 bases between the two germline ends. Germline CDR1 and CDR2: MNHEY and SVGAGI. Primers included in the PCR were 60 Vbeta and 13 Jbeta primers. As processed by the authors: In a later analysis, around 10 million of some 80 million unique beta chains occurred in at least two donors. The table came from immunoSEQ multiplex PCR; TCRdb's copy has only in-frame clones and leaves some out. V, J and clone size are taken as reported in that table, and D and trimming were inferred from the DNA itself. This sample carries 150,000 to 200,000 clones, 65% to 90% of them seen once, and the ten largest clones take over 2%.

The TCR sequence derives from a woman aged 50 to 65 in good health and CMV-seronegative. The sample consisted of PBMCs. The rearrangement joins TRBV6-5 to TRBJ2-2; weak D call: TRBD2 (6 bases). In nucleotides, the CDR3 is TGTGCCAGCATCAAGGCGGGAAACACCGGGGAGCTGTTTTTT. This gives the protein CASIKAGNTGELFF.